This T cell receptor (beta chain) was observed in a study of shared clonotypes between healthy human individuals. The CDR3 has 14 amino acids. Germline V gene data show CDR1 as MNHNS and CDR2 as SASEGT. With 5 bases removed from V and 5 bases from J, the gap between germline ends came to 16 bases. Profiling relied on immunoSEQ multiplex PCR, and the TCRdb table lists in-frame clones only, not all of them. The data contain 2 million to 2.5 million clones, 95% of them singletons. Researchers partitioned CD4+ cells into CD45RA+ naive and CD45RA-negative memory subsets. Sequenced: naive CD4+ T cells sorted from blood. Subset reported: CD45RA+ positively selected. The TCR sequence derives from a man aged 18 to 29 in good health. The chain is built from TRBV6-1 and TRBJ2-7; D may be TRBD1 (7 bases). The CDR3 nucleotides are TGTGCCAGCAGTTTTGGAGGGGGCATCGACGAGCAGTACTTC. Amino acid sequence: CASSFGGGIDEQYF.